The 9 T cell receptor beta chains below come from one sample, sequenced in a study of response to subunit inactivated influenza vaccine. MiXCR, applied by TCRdb to the RT-PCR reads, yields one record per CDR3 protein. The sample carries 150,000 to 200,000 distinct CDR3 sequences, 10% to 15% recorded once. These data were also reused for a study on T cells expressing NK-cell markers. That paper notes: Making the TCR beta cDNA relied on 5'RACE template switching with UMIs.

Sequences were derived from CD8+ T cells sorted from PBMCs, sampled 11 to 12 days after vaccination. The receptors come from a man aged 50 or older who received an inactivated influenza vaccine.

The chain combines TRBV27 with TRBJ2-7, with D possibly matching TRBD1 (5 bases). Germline V gives CDR1 MNHEY, CDR2 SMNVEV (reference sequence). CDR3 length: 13 amino acids. Trimming stripped 1 base from V and 5 bases from J, with 9 bases between. CDR3 residues: CASSLLGPNEQYF. CDR3 DNA: TGTGCCAGCAGTTTATTGGGGCCTAACGAGCAGTACTTC.

The chain uses TRBV14 and TRBJ2-7; perhaps TRBD1 as D (5 bases). Germline CDR1 SGHDN, CDR2 FVKESK. V was trimmed by 1 base and J by 5 bases, leaving 12 bases between them. The CDR3 runs 14 residues. The DNA for the CDR3 is TGTGCCAGCAGCCAAGGTTTCAGGGCCCACGAGCAGTACTTC. Translation gives CASSQGFRAHEQYF.

This clonotype was observed at least ten times. The V gene is TRBV5-6, the J gene TRBJ2-7, with D possibly TRBD1 on 5 matching bases. Trimming stripped 0 bases from V and 4 bases from J, with 8 bases between. The CDR3 is made up of 13 amino acids. Looked up from germline, CDR1 is SGHDT and CDR2 is YYEEEE. The CDR3 DNA sequence: TGTGCCAGCAGCTTGGTCGACAGTTACGAGCAGTACTTC. As protein: CASSLVDSYEQYF.

The V and J genes are TRBV12-2 and TRBJ2-7; TRBD1, the table's D call, was not compared with the DNA. TRBV12-2 is a recognized pseudogene. The CDR3 runs 14 residues. DNA for the CDR3: TGTGCAAGTCTCGGGACAGGGAGGACCTACGAGCAGTACTTC. Its translation: CASLGTGRTYEQYF.

This clonotype was counted many times. The chain links TRBV12-3 or TRBV12-4 to TRBJ2-5, with 14 bases lining up with TRBD2. V shed 4 bases, J shed 5 bases, and the junction held 9 bases outside the gene matches. The CDR3 has 17 residues. Here the CDR3 reads CASSSPGLAGDWETQYF. The CDR3 bases are TGTGCCAGCAGTTCCCCGGGACTAGCGGGGGACTGGGAGACCCAGTACTTC.

CDR3 residues: CASSSLSGSYYNEQFF. The CDR3 nucleotides read TGTGCCAGCAGCTCTTTGAGCGGGTCGTACTACAATGAGCAGTTCTTC. The V call is TRBV7-9, the J call TRBJ2-1; a weak D match, TRBD2 (6 bases). V was trimmed by 4 bases and J by 3 bases, leaving 16 bases between them. The CDR3 extends over 16 amino acids. CDR1 and CDR2 from the germline V gene are SEHNR and FQNEAQ (reference sequence).

This clonotype was detected only a few times. The rearrangement uses TRBV12-3 or TRBV12-4 and TRBJ1-6; tentatively, D is TRBD1 (6 bases). Trimming took off 4 bases at V and 16 bases at J, with 14 bases between the two ends. CDR3 length equals 12 residues. The DNA for the CDR3 is TGTGCCAGCAGTTCCTCGGACAGCGTACTCCACTTT. This sequence encodes CASSSSDSVLHF.

The CDR3 DNA reads as TGTGCCAGCAGTCCCGGACAGACTACTGAAGCTTTCTTT. It yields the protein CASSPGQTTEAFF. The rearrangement uses TRBV12-3 or TRBV12-4 and TRBJ1-1, with D perhaps matching TRBD1 (6 bases). The CDR3 covers 13 residues. V was pared by 5 bases and J by 5 bases, with 12 bases between.

J is TRBJ2-3 and V is TRBV7-9, with 8 bases that match TRBD1. Germline values: CDR1 SEHNR, CDR2 FQNEAQ (reference sequence). The CDR3 contains 14 residues. V shed 11 bases, J shed 4 bases, and the junction held 11 bases outside the gene matches. CDR3 nucleotides: TGTGCCGGATTCCAGCAGGGGGCGGCAGATACGCAGTATTTT. This translates into CAGFQQGAADTQYF.